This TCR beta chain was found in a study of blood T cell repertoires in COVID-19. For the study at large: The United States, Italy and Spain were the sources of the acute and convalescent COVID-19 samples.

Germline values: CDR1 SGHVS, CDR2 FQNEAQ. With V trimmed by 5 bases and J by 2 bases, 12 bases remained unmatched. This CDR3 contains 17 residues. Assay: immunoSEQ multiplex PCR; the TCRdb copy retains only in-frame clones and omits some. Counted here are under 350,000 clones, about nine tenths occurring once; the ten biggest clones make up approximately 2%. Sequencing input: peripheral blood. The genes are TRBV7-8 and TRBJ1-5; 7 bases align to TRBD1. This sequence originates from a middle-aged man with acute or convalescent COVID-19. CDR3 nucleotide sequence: TGTGCCAGCAGCCGCGGACAGGTCAGGGTAGGCAATCAGCCCCAGCATTTT. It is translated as CASSRGQVRVGNQPQHF.